The present entry profiles one T cell receptor beta chain with its context. This record comes from a study of blood T cell repertoires in COVID-19. Germline loops: CDR1 SGHRS, CDR2 YFSETQ. The CDR3 sequence is 15 residues long. V lost 2 bases to trimming and J lost 0 bases; unmatched junction nucleotides: 0. Sequencing used immunoSEQ multiplex PCR; TCRdb keeps in-frame clones, though not all of them. The profile shows tens of thousands of clones, around three quarters of them singletons. The TCR was taken from an elderly man with acute or convalescent COVID-19. The V call is TRBV5-1, the J call TRBJ1-4; TRBD1 matches at 8 bases. The sequenced sample consisted of peripheral blood. The CDR3 is CASSLQGATNEKLFF. CDR3 coding DNA: TGCGCCAGCAGCTTACAGGGGGCAACTAATGAAAAACTGTTTTTT.